The 18 T cell receptor beta chains given below trace back to one sample, sequenced in a study of breast tumors, draining lymph nodes, adjacent tissues. TCRdb recomputed calls from the multiplex PCR reads with MiXCR, one row per CDR3 protein. Of about 35,000 distinct CDR3 sequences in the sample, 36% are singletons; the top ten hold roughly 10%. Sequenced input: breast tumor tissue. All receptors derive from a female donor with breast cancer. Some clones in this sample may be carry-over from other donors' samples.

This clonotype was seen ten or more times. The genes are TRBV5-8 and TRBJ2-5; the D gene is possibly TRBD1 (5 bases). The V gene's germline CDR1 is SGHTS and CDR2 YDEGEE. Trimming shortened V by 0 bases and J by 4 bases, and 10 bases separated the two germline ends. CDR3 length: 14 residues. The CDR3 loop is CASSLEAGSETQYF. The CDR3 coding sequence is TGTGCCAGCAGCTTGGAGGCAGGGTCAGAGACCCAGTACTTC.

This clonotype was seen at least ten times. J is TRBJ2-7 and V is TRBV20-1; D ambiguous. CDR1 and CDR2 from the germline V gene are DFQATT and SNEGSKA (reference sequence). CDR3 length: 13 amino acids. Between the trimmed V and J ends, which lost 3 bases and 5 bases, there was a span of 14 bases. CDR3 bases: TGCAGTGCTAGGTCCCCGAAGGGCGACGAGCAGTACTTC. Translating it yields CSARSPKGDEQYF.

This clonotype was seen many times. This sequence joins TRBV7-2 and TRBJ2-1; maybe TRBD1 (6 bases). Trimming cost V 6 bases and J 2 bases, with 14 bases left between them. CDR3 length equals 15 residues. Germline assignment: CDR1 SGHTA and CDR2 FQGNSA. CDR3 in DNA: TGTGCCAGCAGACCCGGGACAACCACCTACAATGAGCAGTTCTTC. Protein product: CASRPGTTTYNEQFF. Supplemented by reference TRBV7-2 and TRBJ2-1, the full variable domain reads GAGVSQSPSNKVTEKGKDVELRCDPISGHTALYWYRQSLGQGLEFLIYFQGNSAPDKSGLPSDRFSAERTGGSVSTLTIQRTQQEDSAVYLCASRPGTTTYNEQFFGPGTRLTVL.

Concerning this clonotype: The CDR3 ends on some other residue instead of the conserved phenylalanine or tryptophan, so this is likely a read error. V is TRBV7-9 and J is TRBJ2-7; maybe TRBD2 (6 bases). V was shortened by 2 bases and J by 10 bases, with 15 bases between the two germline ends. Germline lookup yields CDR1 SEHNR and CDR2 FQNEAQ (reference sequence). The CDR3 is 13 residues long. Here the CDR3 DNA reads TGTGCCAGCAGCTTAAATGACCCGCGGGGCCAGTACTCC. This codes for CASSLNDPRGQYS.

This clonotype was found many times. This chain links TRBV6-5 with TRBJ2-5, with D possibly matching TRBD2 (7 bases). Germline CDR1 is MNHEY and CDR2 is SVGAGI. The CDR3 sequence is 13 residues long. Trimming cost V 5 bases and J 4 bases, with 11 bases left between them. DNA for the CDR3: TGTGCCAGCAGTCGGGGAGGGGGAGAGACCCAGTACTTC. Residues: CASSRGGGETQYF.

The genes are TRBV28 and TRBJ1-5; no reliable D call. The germline V gene has CDR1 MDHEN and CDR2 SYDVKM. CDR3 length equals 12 residues. V dropped 5 bases and J dropped 6 bases, with 8 bases sitting between them. The CDR3 DNA follows: TGTGCCAGCAGTCCGCCCGGTCAGCCCCAGCATTTT. Its protein product is CASSPPGQPQHF.

This clonotype was seen repeatedly, ten times or more. V usage is TRBV7-8 and J usage is TRBJ2-1; possibly TRBD2 for D (5 bases). Germline V lookup: CDR1 SGHVS, CDR2 FQNEAQ. With 6 bases removed from V and 10 bases from J, the gap between germline ends came to 10 bases. The CDR3 contains 11 residues. The CDR3, as DNA: TGTGCCAGCAGTTACTGGGAGGAGCAGTTCTTC. It yields the protein CASSYWEEQFF.

The count of this clonotype is one. This may stem from a read error, because a much larger clone lies one nucleotide away. The chain joins TRBV6-1 to TRBJ1-5; 7 nucleotides match TRBD1. Germline V gene data show CDR1 as MNHNS and CDR2 as SASEGT. CDR3 size: 16 residues. CDR3 sequence (DNA): TGTGCCAGCAGTGTTGAGGGGGCCTTTAGCAGTCAGCCCCAGCATTTT. It encodes CASSVEGAFSSQPQHF.

This clonotype was seen ten or more times. This chain joins TRBV24-1 and TRBJ2-6, with D unresolved. Per germline, CDR1 KGHDR and CDR2 SFDVKD. This CDR3 spans 16 amino acids. V lost 6 bases and J 0 bases, leaving 11 bases between the germline ends. CDR3 loop: CATSSGGTSGANVLTF. The CDR3 DNA reads TGTGCCACCAGTTCCGGCGGAACCTCTGGGGCCAACGTCCTGACTTTC.

This chain connects TRBV20-1 to TRBJ1-6, with TRBD1 matching over 7 bases. The V segment lost 5 bases and the J segment 10 bases; nucleotides outside the gene matches: 11. Germline V gives CDR1 DFQATT, CDR2 SNEGSKA (reference sequence). The CDR3 loop spans 14 amino acids. This CDR3 is CSAGERQGVSPLHF. In nucleotides, the CDR3 is TGCAGTGCTGGTGAACGACAGGGAGTATCACCCCTCCACTTT.

The chain links TRBV4-2 to TRBJ2-3, with 14 bases that match TRBD2. From germline, CDR1 is LGHNA and CDR2 YNFKEQ. Losses at the gene ends were 0 bases for V and 3 bases for J; bases not matched to a gene: 2. The CDR3 has 17 residues. The CDR3 sequence is CASSQDGTSGRTDTQYF. DNA of the CDR3: TGTGCCAGCAGCCAAGATGGGACTAGCGGGAGAACAGATACGCAGTATTTT.

The chain has TRBV4-2 and TRBJ2-3; D gene unclear. CDR3 size: 14 residues. V dropped 0 bases and J dropped 6 bases, with 10 bases sitting between them. Germline V gene lookup returns CDR1 LGHNA and CDR2 YNFKEQ. CDR3 coding DNA: TGTGCCAGCAGCCAAGATCTTGCCCGGGATACGCAGTATTTT. Encoded protein: CASSQDLARDTQYF.

As regards this clonotype: A much larger clone sits a single nucleotide away, making a read error possible. The rearrangement joins TRBV12-5 to TRBJ2-7, with 8 nucleotides matching TRBD2. The CDR3 is made up of 14 amino acids. The V segment lost 5 bases and the J segment 2 bases; nucleotides outside the gene matches: 5. Germline CDR1 and CDR2: LGHNT and FRNRAP. The CDR3 DNA reads as TGTGCTAGTGGTCGAACTAGCGGACCCTACGAGCAGTACTTC. It specifies CASGRTSGPYEQYF.

In its sample, this clonotype was seen many times. This chain joins TRBV19 and TRBJ1-5; D is perhaps TRBD1 (6 bases). Germline V lookup: CDR1 LNHDA, CDR2 SQIVND (reference sequence). This CDR3 region has 14 residues. The V gene lost 9 bases and the J gene lost 3 bases, with 15 bases spanning the gap. CDR3 residues: CASSPGTPNQPQHF. In DNA form, the CDR3 reads TGTGCCAGCAGCCCAGGGACACCCAATCAGCCCCAGCATTTT. Full variable domain (missing parts from reference TRBV19 and TRBJ1-5): DGGITQSPKYLFRKEGQNVTLSCEQNLNHDAMYWYRQDPGQGLRLIYYSQIVNDFQKGDIAEGYSVSREKKESFPLTVTSAQKNPTAFYLCASSPGTPNQPQHFGDGTRLSIL.

This clonotype has at least ten counts. The CDR3 DNA reads TGTGCCAGCAGCTTAACTGGCGCTCTCACAGATACGCAGTATTTT. It specifies CASSLTGALTDTQYF. The gene calls are TRBV7-3 and TRBJ2-3; D uncertain. Trimming left V 0 bases short and J 2 bases short, with 9 bases between. The length of the CDR3 is 15 residues. Germline lookup yields CDR1 SGHTA and CDR2 FQGTGA.

In its sample, this clonotype was seen many times. The chain recombines TRBV5-1 with TRBJ1-4; D is possibly TRBD1 (5 bases). V lost 1 base and J lost 7, with 14 bases in between. Germline V gives CDR1 SGHRS, CDR2 YFSETQ. The CDR3 runs to 15 residues. CDR3 protein: CASSLRGVEGEKLFF. Here the CDR3 DNA reads TGCGCCAGCAGCTTGCGAGGGGTCGAGGGTGAAAAACTGTTTTTT.

This clonotype was found many times. The genes are TRBV7-7 and TRBJ2-5; 10 bases line up with TRBD1. Germline values: CDR1 SSHAT, CDR2 FNYEAQ (reference sequence). This CDR3 has 14 residues. Trimming at V came to 5 bases and at J to 5 bases, leaving 5 bases not matched to a gene. The CDR3 DNA is TGTGCCAGCAGCCCGACAGGGGGCGGTGAGACCCAGTACTTC. Translating gives CASSPTGGGETQYF.

V and J are TRBV27 and TRBJ1-1, with 9 bases matching TRBD1. Germline-derived CDR1 and CDR2 are MNHEY and SMNVEV (reference sequence). The CDR3 is made up of 14 amino acids. Trimming took 5 bases from V and 0 from J; bases not matched to a gene: 1. DNA for the CDR3: TGTGCCAGCAGTCGGACAGGGGTGAACACTGAAGCTTTCTTT. Translated: CASSRTGVNTEAFF.